This TCR beta chain emerged from a study of blood T cells in healthy people across ages (dated by TCRdb to 2015 to 2017). About the investigation overall: In model experiments, template switching captured roughly one uniquely barcoded TCR beta cDNA molecule for every two T cells. Age-related changes in TCR beta repertoire diversity were measured in the study by deep sequencing normalized with unique cDNA molecular identifiers. Donors were grouped into four age groups: young (average approximately 15 years), middle-aged (39), aged (around 66) and long-lived (about 82). To avoid experimental bias, donors of different ages were spread randomly across the sequencing lanes. Two additional independent replicas of 1 million unique cDNA reads from the same blood draw were analyzed for two donors (one aged 18 to 30 and one aged 80 or older).

A remark on this clonotype: Its antigen remains undetermined. Nothing much larger sits one base from this clone, and base qualities are not available.

The full study reports these points: Estimates of total diversity based on one million sequenced T cells were regarded as lower bounds and as underestimates. A strong correlation was found between observed TCR beta diversity and the percentage of naive T cells measured by flow cytometry. Observed TCR beta diversity per million T cells fell roughly linearly with age, and a significant reduction was already apparent by age roughly 41. Bulk unsorted PBMC profiling prevented conclusive comparison of naive and antigen-experienced compartments. The long-lived group showed more naive CD4+ T cells, fewer expanded clones and increased TCR diversity than the aged group, suggesting age selection. The CMV infection status of donors was not known, potentially confounding age-related changes in expanded clonotypes.

The donors were under 40 Caucasian individuals from Russia, aged roughly 6 to 100 years, who were systemically healthy. About 9.6 milliliters of peripheral blood were collected from each donor into EDTA-treated Vacutainer tubes. Ficoll-Paque density-gradient centrifugation was used to isolate PBMCs, with at least 6 million obtained per sample. Trizol reagent was used to extract total RNA from PBMCs, with at least 5 micrograms per sample. For every donor, an aliquot of PBMCs went through flow cytometry to measure the percentages of naive CD45RAhigh/CD27high T cells. In the germline V gene, CDR1 corresponds to SQVTM and CDR2 to ANQGSEA. The CDR3 holds 14 amino acids from the cysteine to the phenylalanine. Only CDR3 DNA is held: 42 bases, read in frame from base 1. The junction carries 18 bases between V and J, which are trimmed by 7 bases and 3 bases respectively. Libraries were made using 5' RACE. TCRdb names Illumina HiSeq 2500 as the instrument used. A second PCR of roughly 6 to 11 cycles was run with a J-beta primer mix and a sample-barcoded 5' primer. A unique molecular identifier was introduced onto each TCR beta cDNA molecule by a template-switch 5' adaptor carrying 12 random nucleotides. Each sample yielded at least 2.5 million CDR3-containing paired-end reads. First-strand cDNA synthesis was performed from all RNA using the Mint cDNA synthesis kit, with priming by a TRBC-specific oligonucleotide. Following uracil-DNA glycosylase treatment, a first 18-cycle PCR with universal primers M1SS and BC2_uni_R was performed on all cDNA. In the original analysis: For normalization, 1 million high-quality reads, each with a distinct molecular identifier, were randomly selected from each sample. Instead of being binned into consensus sequences, reads with shared molecular identifiers were discarded. MiTCR, with a Q25 quality threshold and the strictest error-elimination algorithm, was used for CDR3 identification, clonotype clustering and error correction. A nonparametric unseen species model with Euler transformation was used to estimate lower-bound total TCR beta diversity. The public sequencing data were trimmed at Q25 with fastp and processed into clonotypes with MiXCR by TCRdb, which kept only in-frame beta chains. Every distinct CDR3 protein forms one entry, paired with its most common genes and DNA. The V and J calls were not made by the authors but by TCRdb's processing. The sample table shows hundreds of thousands of distinct CDR3 sequences, and over 45% are seen once. 51% of the sample comes from the top ten.

What was sequenced was blood. Recombination connected TRBV29-1 to TRBJ1-1, and perhaps TRBD1 as D gene, on 5 matching bases. The TCR comes from a man aged 55 to 70 in good health. The nucleotide sequence reads TGCAGCGGAAGGTTCAGGGAAGGAGACACTGAAGCTTTCTTT. Its amino acids are CSGRFREGDTEAFF. Extended through the reference TRBV29-1 and TRBJ1-1 proteins, this CDR3 yields the full variable domain: SAVISQKPSRDICQRGTSLTIQCQVDSQVTMMFWYRQQPGQSLTLIATANQGSEATYESGFVIDKFPISRPNLTFSTLTVSNMSPEDSSIYLCSGRFREGDTEAFFGQGTRLTVV.